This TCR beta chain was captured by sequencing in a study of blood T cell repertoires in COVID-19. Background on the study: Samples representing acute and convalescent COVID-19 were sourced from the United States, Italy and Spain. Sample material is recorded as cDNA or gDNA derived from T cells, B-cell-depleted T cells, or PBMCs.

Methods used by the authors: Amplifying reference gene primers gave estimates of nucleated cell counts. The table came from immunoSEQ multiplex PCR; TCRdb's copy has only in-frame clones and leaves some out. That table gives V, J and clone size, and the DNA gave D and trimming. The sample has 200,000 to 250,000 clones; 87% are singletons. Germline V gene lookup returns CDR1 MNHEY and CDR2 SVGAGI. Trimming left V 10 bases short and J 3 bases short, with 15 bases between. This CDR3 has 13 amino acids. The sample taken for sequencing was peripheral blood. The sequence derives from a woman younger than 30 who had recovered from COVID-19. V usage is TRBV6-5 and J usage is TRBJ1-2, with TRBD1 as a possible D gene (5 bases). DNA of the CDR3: TGTGCCACCCTCGGGGGGTTATACTATGGCTACACCTTC. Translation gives CATLGGLYYGYTF.